This T cell receptor (beta chain) was documented in a study of regulatory T cells in long-lasting Graves disease. Regarding the study as a whole: Preferential use of TRBV28, TRBJ1-2 and TRBJ2-5 was seen in persistent disease.

In this sample, this clonotype turned up a few times. Its antigen is undetermined. Time point defined: newly diagnosed GD, antithyroid drugs for less than 3 months. Isolated PBMC RNA provided the starting material for the TCR library. CDR1 and CDR2 (germline): LGHNT, FRNRAP. V shed 6 bases and J 4 bases; nucleotides not matched to a gene: 5. CDR3 size: 14 residues. HTBI primers from iRepertoire and Arm-PCR of CDR3 regions yielded the TCR beta libraries. TCRdb reanalysed the multiplex PCR reads using MiXCR and keeps one entry per CDR3 protein. The sample contains 370,000 or so distinct CDR3 sequences, around 15% of which appear only once. These data also featured in a second study, about T cells in Graves' hyperthyroidism and ophthalmopathy.

Sequences were derived from peripheral blood mononuclear cells (PBMCs), sampled at new diagnosis, from a patient treated with antithyroid drugs. The V gene is TRBV12-5, the J gene TRBJ2-1, with 8 positions matching TRBD2. The sequence was obtained from a woman under 30 with Graves disease. The CDR3 reads CASGPGTSYNEQFF. The CDR3 DNA follows: TGTGCTAGTGGACCTGGGACTAGTTACAATGAGCAGTTCTTC.